The 17 T cell receptor beta chains below all came from one sample that was sequenced in a study of shared clonotypes between healthy human individuals. Using immunoSEQ multiplex PCR, the repertoire was profiled, and TCRdb retains in-frame clones only, with some absent. The top ten clones hold around 13% of a sample with 400,000 to 500,000 clones, 76% of them seen once. Sequenced sample: PBMCs. The receptors stem from a woman in her thirties or forties in good health. Some clones in this sample may be carry-over from other donors' samples.

The chain links TRBV11-2 to TRBJ2-7, with 15 bases fitting TRBD2. The CDR3 runs 15 residues. V dropped 5 bases and J dropped 6; count of bases not matched to a gene: 5. Germline CDR1 SGHAT, CDR2 FQNNGV. CDR3 DNA sequence: TGTGCCAGCAGCAGGGGACTAGCGGGAGGCGGCGAGCAGTACTTC. It yields the protein CASSRGLAGGGEQYF.

The CDR3 region is CSVSGEAYEQYF. The CDR3 DNA sequence: TGCAGCGTTTCGGGGGAGGCCTACGAGCAGTACTTC. The chain links TRBV29-1 to TRBJ2-5; D possibly corresponds to TRBD2 (6 bases). The end of the DNA aligns better with TRBJ2-7, so the J call may be wrong. This CDR3 is 12 amino acids long. The germline CDR1 and CDR2 sequences are SQVTM and ANQGSEA.

The chain joins TRBV10-3 to TRBJ2-1; no reliable D call. The ends were cut back, 3 bases at V and 9 bases at J, with 9 bases in the middle. The germline V gene has CDR1 ENHRY and CDR2 SYGVKD. The CDR3 sequence is 12 residues long. The CDR3 region is CAISEESGEQFF. The CDR3 DNA reads TGTGCCATCAGTGAAGAGTCTGGTGAGCAGTTCTTC.

V usage is TRBV4-1 and J usage is TRBJ2-7; D not resolved. Trimming took 1 base from V and 5 from J, leaving 9 bases between them. Germline V gene data show CDR1 as MGHRA and CDR2 as YSYEKL. This CDR3 is 13 amino acids long. CDR3: CASSQGLNDEQYF. CDR3 nucleotide sequence: TGCGCCAGCAGCCAAGGGCTAAATGACGAGCAGTACTTC.

The chain recombines TRBV5-4 with TRBJ2-2; 8 nucleotides match TRBD2. The V gene's germline CDR1 is SGHNT and CDR2 YYREEE (reference sequence). The CDR3 spans 17 residues. The ends lost 5 bases at V and 0 bases at J; junction bases unmatched: 9. The CDR3 loop reads CASRAGVGGANTGELFF. The CDR3 nucleotides read TGTGCCAGCAGAGCGGGGGTAGGGGGAGCGAACACCGGGGAGCTGTTTTTT. The full variable domain, rest sourced from reference TRBV5-4 and TRBJ2-2, is ETGVTQSPTHLIKTRGQQVTLRCSSQSGHNTVSWYQQALGQGPQFIFQYYREEENGRGNFPPRFSGLQFPNYSSELNVNALELDDSALYLCASRAGVGGANTGELFFGEGSRLTVL.

V usage is TRBV4-2 and J usage is TRBJ1-1, with 9 nucleotides matching TRBD1. Germline lookup yields CDR1 LGHNA and CDR2 YNFKEQ. The V and J ends lost 3 bases and 6 bases, in that order; junction bases with no gene match: 11. CDR3 length equals 16 residues. CDR3 loop: CASSQAQTGGFAEAFF. In DNA, the CDR3 is TGTGCCAGCAGCCAGGCCCAGACAGGGGGTTTCGCTGAAGCTTTCTTT.

The gene calls are TRBV10-3 and TRBJ2-5; D unclear. Trimming removed 0 bases from V and 11 bases from J, with 19 bases in between. This CDR3 has 15 amino acids. Germline values: CDR1 ENHRY, CDR2 SYGVKD. The CDR3 sequence: CAISESSAPGVKQYF. DNA of the CDR3: TGTGCCATCAGTGAGTCAAGCGCTCCCGGAGTCAAGCAGTACTTC.

This sequence joins TRBV11-2 and TRBJ2-4; perhaps TRBD1 as D (6 bases). Between the trimmed V and J ends, which lost 4 bases and 7 bases, there was a span of 14 bases. Germline CDR1 is SGHAT and CDR2 is FQNNGV. The CDR3 loop spans 14 amino acids. The CDR3 is CASSYQGKGNIQYF. In DNA, the CDR3 is TGTGCCAGCAGCTACCAGGGGAAGGGGAACATTCAGTACTTC.

This clone was picked up one time. CDR3 coding DNA: TGTGCCAGTAGTACTCTTCAAACAGGTTACGAGCAGTACTTC. This sequence encodes CASSTLQTGYEQYF. The chain combines TRBV19 with TRBJ2-7; D is possibly TRBD1 (5 bases). V was trimmed by 4 bases and J by 4 bases, leaving 14 bases between them. The CDR3 is made up of 14 amino acids. Germline CDR1 LNHDA, CDR2 SQIVND (reference sequence).

This clone was counted many times. The chain combines TRBV4-2 with TRBJ2-1; the match to TRBD2 covers 13 bases. V trimming: 4 bases; J trimming: 5 bases; junction bases outside the gene matches: 2. The CDR3 extends over 15 amino acids. Germline V gives CDR1 LGHNA, CDR2 YNFKEQ. CDR3 coding DNA: TGTGCCAGCAGCCTTGGGACTAGCGGGAACAATGAGCAGTTCTTC. Translating gives CASSLGTSGNNEQFF.

CDR3 DNA sequence: TGTGCCAGCAGGCGAGGCCAGGGAAGGTTGGAGGAAGCTTTCTTT. Protein product: CASRRGQGRLEEAFF. V and J are TRBV2 and TRBJ1-1, with D maybe TRBD1 (5 bases). From germline, CDR1 is SNHLY and CDR2 FYNNEI. CDR3 size: 15 residues. V lost 6 bases and J lost 8, with 22 bases in between.

There are a few counts of this clone. The CDR3 loop reads CASSETGGSYGYTF. The CDR3 DNA sequence: TGTGCCAGCAGTGAAACAGGGGGATCCTATGGCTACACCTTC. The rearrangement uses TRBV25-1 and TRBJ1-2, with 8 bases aligning to TRBD1. CDR3 length: 14 residues. With V trimmed by 2 bases and J by 4 bases, 3 bases remained unmatched. CDR1 and CDR2 from the germline V gene are MGHDK and SYGVNS.

The genes are TRBV7-2 and TRBJ2-7; TRBD2 might be the D (5 bases). This CDR3 is built from 15 residues. Looked up from germline, CDR1 is SGHTA and CDR2 is FQGNSA. Trimming cost V 3 bases and J 2 bases, with 14 bases left between them. Here the CDR3 reads CASSLILEAPYEQYF. The CDR3 nucleotides are TGTGCCAGCAGCTTGATCTTGGAGGCCCCCTACGAGCAGTACTTC.

This clone has only a few counts. The gene calls are TRBV7-9 and TRBJ2-7; tentative D call: TRBD2 (5 bases). This CDR3 spans 13 amino acids. Germline-derived CDR1 and CDR2 are SEHNR and FQNEAQ (reference sequence). V was cut by 5 bases and J by 2 bases, with 10 bases left in between. The CDR3 DNA sequence: TGTGCCAGCAGCGCAGGACTGGCCTACGAGCAGTACTTC. This sequence encodes CASSAGLAYEQYF. Supplemented by reference TRBV7-9 and TRBJ2-7, the full variable domain reads DTGVSQNPRHKITKRGQNVTFRCDPISEHNRLYWYRQTLGQGPEFLTYFQNEAQLEKSRLLSDRFSAERPKGSFSTLEIQRTEQGDSAMYLCASSAGLAYEQYFGPGTRLTVT.

The chain carries TRBV10-3 and TRBJ2-1; the match to TRBD2 covers 11 bases. With 6 bases clipped from V and 2 bases from J, the junction kept 3 bases outside the gene matches. CDR1 is ENHRY, CDR2 SYGVKD, per germline. The CDR3 runs to 15 residues. In DNA form, the CDR3 reads TGTGCCATCAGCCAACTAGCGGGAGCCTACAATGAGCAGTTCTTC. This gives the protein CAISQLAGAYNEQFF.

Regarding this clone: A much larger clone is a single base away; this may be a read error. CDR3 loop: CASSWTSGRYEQYF. The CDR3 DNA is TGTGCCAGCAGCTGGACTAGCGGGAGATACGAGCAGTACTTC. The chain combines TRBV7-2 with TRBJ2-7; 13 nucleotides match TRBD2. Germline trimming cut 4 bases from V and 4 bases from J; bases unmatched to any gene: 1. The CDR3 is 14 residues long. Per the germline V gene, CDR1 is SGHTA and CDR2 is FQGNSA.

The J gene is TRBJ1-2, the V gene TRBV11-2, with 9 positions matching TRBD1. V trimming: 5 bases; J trimming: 7 bases; junction bases outside the gene matches: 17. The V gene's germline CDR1 is SGHAT and CDR2 FQNNGV. The CDR3 is 17 amino acids. The CDR3 coding sequence is TGTGCCAGCAGCCGATACAACAGGGGGCTTATTCTGGGTGGCTACACCTTC. Protein product: CASSRYNRGLILGGYTF.